One sample yielded the 6 T cell receptor gamma chains listed below, sequenced in a study of γδ T cells in repeated Plasmodium falciparum infection. TCRdb used CATT to re-call clones from the multiplex PCR reads. The sample holds approximately 25,000 gamma-chain clones; 3% are singletons and the top ten take around a third. Vgamma9/Vdelta2+ and Vdelta2-negative gammadelta T cells were flow-sorted from PBMC for bulk sequencing. Sequencing was done on a sample of gamma-delta T cells from blood. These receptors were obtained from a pool of human donors (malaria-infected and uninfected, not separated).

This clone appeared many times. Given a far larger clone just one base away, this is likely a sequencing read error. This sample also contains other DNA sequences that code for the same CDR3. The rearrangement joins TRGV9 to TRGJ1 or TRGJ2. Germline V gene sequence: CDR1 GITISATS, CDR2 ISYDGTV (reference sequence). The CDR3 is 12 residues long. This CDR3 is CALRLNYYKKLF. The CDR3 DNA sequence: TGTGCCTTGCGCCTGAATTATTATAAGAAACTTTTT.

This clone was counted at least ten times. TCRdb's entry gives the protein of a much larger clone, which mismatches this DNA's translation at residue 13, likely from a read error; the protein reported here is translated from the DNA. This chain's CDR3 is CALWEVLQELGKEIKVF. CDR3 sequence (DNA): TGTGCCTTGTGGGAGGTCCTCCAAGAGTTGGGCAAAGAAATCAAGGTATTT. The V and J genes are TRGV9 and TRGJP. The J gene, not given by TCRdb, was assigned here from a germline match of the nucleotide sequence. The CDR3 is 17 residues long. CDR1 GITISATS and CDR2 ISYDGTV come from the germline V gene (reference sequence).

This clone was counted ten times or more. Translating this DNA gives a protein that differs at residue 11 from the TCRdb one, which belongs to a much larger clone; a read error is likely, and the protein shown is this translation. The rearrangement joins TRGV9 to TRGJ1 or TRGJ2. Here the J gene came from matching the DNA to germline, since TCRdb omits it. This CDR3 spans 15 amino acids. The germline V gene encodes CDR1 GITISATS and CDR2 ISYDGTV (reference sequence). In DNA form, the CDR3 reads TGTGCCTTGTGGGAGGCGTACCGAAATTATGATAAGAAACTCTTT. Translated, it gives CALWEAYRNYDKKLF.

This clone was seen once. The rearrangement links TRGV9 to TRGJ1 or TRGJ2. The J gene is absent in TCRdb and was assigned here via DNA matching to germline. The CDR3 runs to 12 residues. Germline V gene lookup returns CDR1 GITISATS and CDR2 ISYDGTV (reference sequence). The junction had 15 bases not matched to a gene; V was cut back by 7 bases and J by 12 bases. The CDR3 region is CALCAYQGRKLF. The CDR3 DNA reads TGTGCCTTGTGCGCATACCAGGGGAGGAAACTCTTT.

Points on this clone: A far larger clone is one nucleotide away, so this likely arose from a read error. The sample has other DNA sequences that encode this CDR3 too. The chain is built from TRGV9 and TRGJ1 or TRGJ2. Here the J gene was assigned by germline matching of the DNA, as TCRdb has none. The CDR3 extends over 14 amino acids. Trimming removed 6 bases from V and 4 bases from J; junction bases left unmatched: 12. Germline assignment: CDR1 GITISATS and CDR2 ISYDGTV (reference sequence). CDR3 residues: CALWRRSNYYKKLF. As DNA, the CDR3 is TGTGCCTTGTGGCGGCGTTCGAACTATTATAAGAAACTCTTT.

A few counts support this clone. It is likely a read error: a sequence one base away is far more abundant. Other DNA sequences from this sample encode an identical CDR3 as well. V gene TRGV9 combines with J gene TRGJP. The J gene, missing from TCRdb, was assigned here through DNA to germline matching. V trimming: 0 bases; J trimming: 16 bases; junction bases outside the gene matches: 18. The CDR3 runs 18 residues. Germline V gives CDR1 GITISATS, CDR2 ISYDGTV (reference sequence). The CDR3 DNA is TGTGCCTTGTGGGAGGTGCGGGTATGGAGCTGGGCAAAAAAAATCAAGGTATTT. Protein: CALWEVRVWSWAKKIKVF.